Each of the 21 T cell receptor beta chains below was sequenced from the same sample in a study of CD8+ T cells in alopecia areata. Following RNA extraction, reverse transcription yielded cDNA that acted as the sequencing template. Only in-frame clones appear in the TCRdb table, and some are missing; sequencing was by immunoSEQ multiplex PCR. The repertoire has 69,000 or so clones, about three fifths of them found once; the top ten carry around a sixth. The starting material was CD8+ T cells sorted from blood, obtained at week 0. The receptors shown here come from a human donor with alopecia areata.

In this sample, this clone turned up a few times. V gene TRBV9 combines with J gene TRBJ2-5, with TRBD2 matching over 12 bases. Germline trimming cut 4 bases from V and 4 bases from J; bases unmatched to any gene: 8. Germline CDR1 is SGDLS and CDR2 is YYNGEE. This CDR3 contains 16 residues. The CDR3 protein is CASSSRTSGDGETQYF. The CDR3 DNA reads as TGTGCCAGCAGCTCCCGGACTAGCGGGGATGGAGAGACCCAGTACTTC.

The rearrangement joins TRBV5-8 to TRBJ2-5; weak D call: TRBD1 (6 bases). The CDR3 covers 15 residues. V lost 8 bases to trimming and J lost 4 bases, with 21 bases between them. CDR1 is SGHTS, CDR2 YDEGEE, per germline. CDR3 protein: CARSPGAGVLETQYF. CDR3 nucleotides: TGTGCCAGGTCGCCGGGCGCAGGGGTCCTAGAGACCCAGTACTTC.

The rearrangement uses TRBV14 and TRBJ2-7; no firm D call. This CDR3 is built from 10 residues. The V end was cut by 7 bases, the J end by 6 bases, with 7 bases between. Germline CDR1 is SGHDN and CDR2 is FVKESK. DNA of the CDR3: TGTGCCAGCACCATCTGCGAGCAGTACTTC. Translated, it gives CASTICEQYF.

CDR3 loop: CASSFKLDGPTYEQYF. CDR3 DNA sequence: TGTGCCAGCAGCTTCAAATTGGACGGCCCCACCTACGAGCAGTACTTC. This chain uses TRBV5-6 with TRBJ2-7; D is undetermined. Per germline, CDR1 SGHDT and CDR2 YYEEEE. CDR3 length equals 16 residues. With 2 bases removed from V and 2 bases from J, the gap between germline ends came to 17 bases.

This sequence joins TRBV7-2 and TRBJ2-7, with 7 bases lining up with TRBD2. This CDR3 has 14 amino acids. In germline, CDR1 is SGHTA, CDR2 FQGNSA. After removal of 5 bases from V and 0 bases from J, the junction contained 4 bases not matched to a gene. The CDR3 loop reads CASSHGGISYEQYF. As DNA, the CDR3 is TGTGCCAGCAGCCACGGGGGGATCTCCTACGAGCAGTACTTC.

The chain has TRBV5-4 and TRBJ2-2; D is uncertain. Germline values: CDR1 SGHNT, CDR2 YYREEE (reference sequence). This CDR3 contains 11 residues. V gave up 3 bases and J gave up 7 bases, with 4 bases separating them. This CDR3 reads CASSSGGELFF. The DNA for the CDR3 is TGTGCCAGCAGCTCTGGCGGGGAGCTGTTTTTT. The full variable domain, rest sourced from reference TRBV5-4 and TRBJ2-2, is ETGVTQSPTHLIKTRGQQVTLRCSSQSGHNTVSWYQQALGQGPQFIFQYYREEENGRGNFPPRFSGLQFPNYSSELNVNALELDDSALYLCASSSGGELFFGEGSRLTVL.

The chain recombines TRBV7-3 with TRBJ2-1, with TRBD2 matching over 8 bases. The germline gives CDR1 SGHTA, CDR2 FQGTGA. Trimming removed 5 bases from V and 10 bases from J; junction bases left unmatched: 10. There are 14 residues in the CDR3. CDR3 in DNA: TGTGCCAGCAGCCTTAGCGGGGACCACCCCGAGCAGTTCTTC. This translates into CASSLSGDHPEQFF.

This chain links TRBV7-9 with TRBJ1-2, with D tentatively TRBD1 (6 bases). CDR1 SEHNR and CDR2 FQNEAQ come from the germline V gene (reference sequence). Trimming cost V 8 bases and J 6 bases, with 13 bases left between them. The length of the CDR3 is 12 residues. CDR3 sequence: CASPGGADGYTF. CDR3 sequence (DNA): TGTGCCAGCCCTGGGGGGGCAGATGGCTACACCTTC.

As for this clone: In the same sample, other DNA sequences code for this CDR3. The V and J genes are TRBV29-1 and TRBJ1-1; no firm D call. This CDR3 contains 11 residues. Looked up from germline, CDR1 is SQVTM and CDR2 is ANQGSEA. The germline V and J ends were trimmed by 1 base and 4 bases, with 4 bases remaining between them. The CDR3 DNA reads as TGCAGCGTTGAAGGTGGCACTGAAGCTTTCTTT. This sequence encodes CSVEGGTEAFF.

The chain is built from TRBV27 and TRBJ1-5; no firm D call. V lost 2 bases, J lost 5 bases, and 13 bases lay in between. This CDR3 is built from 15 residues. Germline V gene sequence: CDR1 MNHEY, CDR2 SMNVEV (reference sequence). In DNA form, the CDR3 reads TGTGCCAGCAGTTTAGCCGGTTCTTTACATCAGCCCCAGCATTTT. This sequence encodes CASSLAGSLHQPQHF.

The chain is built from TRBV29-1 and TRBJ2-1, with no clear D. V was trimmed by 5 bases and J by 4 bases, leaving 15 bases between them. Germline V CDR1 and CDR2: SQVTM, ANQGSEA. The CDR3 covers 14 residues. CDR3 DNA: TGCAGCGTTCGCTTGGCAGGCGCTTACAATGAGCAGTTCTTC. This codes for CSVRLAGAYNEQFF.

This clone was counted only a few times. V is TRBV7-6 and J is TRBJ2-5, with D possibly matching TRBD2 (5 bases). The germline gives CDR1 SGHVS, CDR2 FNYEAQ. This CDR3 comprises 15 residues. Deletions cut 3 bases from V and 6 bases from J, with 17 bases between. Here the CDR3 DNA reads TGTGCCAGCAGCTTCGAGCTAGAGGGCCTACAGACCCAGTACTTC. It encodes CASSFELEGLQTQYF.

V usage is TRBV27 and J usage is TRBJ2-7, with a tentative D call TRBD1 (6 bases). This CDR3 contains 14 residues. Trimming removed 3 bases at V and 0 bases at J, with 9 bases between. The V gene's germline CDR1 is MNHEY and CDR2 SMNVEV (reference sequence). CDR3 in DNA: TGTGCCAGCAGTTTGGGGGCCTACTCCTACGAGCAGTACTTC. Translation: CASSLGAYSYEQYF.

The chain carries TRBV29-1 and TRBJ1-1, with D possibly matching TRBD1 (5 bases). The CDR3 spans 14 residues. In germline, CDR1 is SQVTM, CDR2 ANQGSEA. With 0 bases removed from V and 1 base from J, the gap between germline ends came to 9 bases. The CDR3 DNA follows: TGCAGCGTTGAAGATATGGGACCGAACACTGAAGCTTTCTTT. It codes for CSVEDMGPNTEAFF. Supplemented by reference TRBV29-1 and TRBJ1-1, the full variable domain reads SAVISQKPSRDICQRGTSLTIQCQVDSQVTMMFWYRQQPGQSLTLIATANQGSEATYESGFVIDKFPISRPNLTFSTLTVSNMSPEDSSIYLCSVEDMGPNTEAFFGQGTRLTVV.

This clone came up a few times. The chain couples TRBV6-1 to TRBJ1-1, with a tentative D call TRBD1 (5 bases). Trimming stripped 2 bases from V and 3 bases from J, with 19 bases between. The CDR3 covers 17 residues. Germline lookup yields CDR1 MNHNS and CDR2 SASEGT. The CDR3 loop is CASSEYHMWDLDTEAFF. The CDR3 bases are TGTGCCAGCAGTGAATATCATATGTGGGACTTGGACACTGAAGCTTTCTTT.

The rearrangement joins TRBV30 to TRBJ2-7; D is uncertain. Per the germline V gene, CDR1 is GTSNPN and CDR2 is SVGIG (reference sequence). V lost 0 bases and J 1 base, leaving 7 bases between the germline ends. The CDR3 totals 13 residues. The CDR3 bases are TGTGCCTGGAGTGTCGTGGAGTCCTACGAGCAGTACTTC. Translating gives CAWSVVESYEQYF. The full variable domain, with the rest looked up from reference TRBV30 and TRBJ2-7, is SQTIHQWPATLVQPVGSPLSLECTVEGTSNPNLYWYRQAAGRGLQLLFYSVGIGQISSEVPQNLSASRPQDRQFILSSKKLLLSDSGFYLCAWSVVESYEQYFGPGTRLTVT.

V usage is TRBV5-6 and J usage is TRBJ2-4; D ambiguous. Trimming pared 1 base from V and 1 base from J, leaving 15 bases between. Per germline, CDR1 SGHDT and CDR2 YYEEEE. The CDR3 length is 17 residues. CDR3 region: CASSLMGPDGAKNIQYF. The CDR3 DNA reads TGTGCCAGCAGCTTGATGGGTCCCGACGGGGCCAAAAACATTCAGTACTTC.

Only one count was recorded for this clone. J is TRBJ2-5 and V is TRBV30, with D tentatively TRBD2 (6 bases). Between the trimmed V and J ends, which lost 0 bases and 5 bases, there was a span of 13 bases. CDR1 is GTSNPN, CDR2 SVGIG, per germline (reference sequence). The CDR3 totals 14 residues. The DNA for the CDR3 is TGTGCCTGGAGTGTACAAGGGGCGGGGGAGACCCAGTACTTC. It specifies CAWSVQGAGETQYF.

The chain recombines TRBV5-4 with TRBJ2-2; TRBD1 matches 9 bases. CDR3 length equals 17 residues. Germline V gene data show CDR1 as SGHNT and CDR2 as YYREEE (reference sequence). V shed 3 bases and J 7 bases; nucleotides not matched to a gene: 13. Here the CDR3 DNA reads TGTGCCAGCAGCTCCGCCCCGGGACAGGGTTTCGACGGGGAGCTGTTTTTT. It specifies CASSSAPGQGFDGELFF.

The chain has TRBV10-3 and TRBJ2-7; TRBD1 matches at 8 bases. The CDR3 covers 12 residues. Germline V gene lookup returns CDR1 ENHRY and CDR2 SYGVKD. J gave up 6 bases and V 2 bases, and 0 bases lay outside the gene matches. The CDR3 spells CAISETGGEQYF. The DNA of the CDR3 is TGTGCCATCAGTGAGACAGGGGGCGAGCAGTACTTC.

This chain joins TRBV6-5 and TRBJ2-1, with 8 bases that match TRBD2. The CDR3 extends over 13 amino acids. Per the germline V gene, CDR1 is MNHEY and CDR2 is SVGAGI. V lost 5 bases to trimming and J lost 6 bases; unmatched junction nucleotides: 3. CDR3 residues: CASSEAGGNEQFF. The CDR3 DNA sequence: TGTGCCAGCAGTGAGGCGGGGGGCAATGAGCAGTTCTTC.